This T cell receptor (beta chain) was sequenced for a study of control samples from healthy donors and cancer patients. V lost 0 bases and J lost 5; bases outside the gene matches: 6. Per the germline V gene, CDR1 is SGHNT and CDR2 is YENEEA. This CDR3 has 16 residues. Repertoires were generated with immunoSEQ multiplex PCR, while TCRdb's copy carries only in-frame clones and drops some. The repertoire has over 85,000 clones, roughly 94% of them found once; the top ten carry 2% to 3%. The clonotype was recovered from a young woman in good health. V usage is TRBV11-3 and J usage is TRBJ2-1; 8 bases map to TRBD2. Input material: blood. CDR3 sequence reads: CASSLDFGTSHNEQFF. CDR3 nucleotides: TGTGCCAGCAGCTTAGATTTTGGGACTAGTCACAATGAGCAGTTCTTC.